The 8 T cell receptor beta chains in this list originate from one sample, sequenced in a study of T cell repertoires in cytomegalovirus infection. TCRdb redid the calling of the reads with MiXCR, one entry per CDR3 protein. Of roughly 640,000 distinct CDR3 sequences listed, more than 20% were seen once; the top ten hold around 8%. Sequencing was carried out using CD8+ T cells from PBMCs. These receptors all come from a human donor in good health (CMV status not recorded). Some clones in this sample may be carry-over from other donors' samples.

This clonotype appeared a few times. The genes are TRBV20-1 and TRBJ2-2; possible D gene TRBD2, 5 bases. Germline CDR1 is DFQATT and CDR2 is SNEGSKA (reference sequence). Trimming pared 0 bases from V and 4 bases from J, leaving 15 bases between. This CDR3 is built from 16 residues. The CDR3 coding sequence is TGCAGTGCTAGAGATCGAGGGTGGATGCCCACCGGGGAGCTGTTTTTT. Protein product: CSARDRGWMPTGELFF.

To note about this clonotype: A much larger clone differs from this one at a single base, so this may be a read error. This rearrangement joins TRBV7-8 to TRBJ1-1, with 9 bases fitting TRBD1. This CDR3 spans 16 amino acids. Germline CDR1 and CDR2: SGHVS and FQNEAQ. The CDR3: CANSLYRGRGGTEAFF. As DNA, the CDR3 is TGTGCCAACAGCTTGTACAGGGGGCGCGGGGGCACTGAAGCTTTCTTT.

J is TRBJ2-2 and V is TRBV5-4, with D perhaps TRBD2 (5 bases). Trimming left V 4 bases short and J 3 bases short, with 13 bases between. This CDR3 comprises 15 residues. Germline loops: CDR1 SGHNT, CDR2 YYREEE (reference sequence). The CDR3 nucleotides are TGTGCCAGCAGCCGGACTTCAGAGTACACCGGGGAGCTGTTTTTT. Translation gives CASSRTSEYTGELFF.

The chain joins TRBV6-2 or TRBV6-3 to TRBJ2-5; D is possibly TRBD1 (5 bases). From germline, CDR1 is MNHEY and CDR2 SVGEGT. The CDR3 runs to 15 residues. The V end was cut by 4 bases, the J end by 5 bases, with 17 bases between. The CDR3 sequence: CASSSTGPSIETQYF. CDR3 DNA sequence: TGTGCCAGCAGTTCCACAGGCCCTTCTATCGAGACCCAGTACTTC.

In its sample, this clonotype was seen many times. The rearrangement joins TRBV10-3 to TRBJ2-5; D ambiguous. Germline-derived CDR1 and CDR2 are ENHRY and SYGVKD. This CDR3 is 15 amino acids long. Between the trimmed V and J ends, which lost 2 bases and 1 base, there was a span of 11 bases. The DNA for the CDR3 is TGTGCCATCAGTGAGAGGGCCTTGATCCAAGAGACCCAGTACTTC. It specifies CAISERALIQETQYF.

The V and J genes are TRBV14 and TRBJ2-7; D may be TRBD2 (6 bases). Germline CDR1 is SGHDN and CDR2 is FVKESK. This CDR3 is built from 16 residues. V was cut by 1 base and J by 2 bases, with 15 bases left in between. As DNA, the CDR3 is TGTGCCAGCAGCCAAGGGGCCAGCGGGCATGCCTACGAGCAGTACGTC. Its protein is CASSQGASGHAYEQYV.

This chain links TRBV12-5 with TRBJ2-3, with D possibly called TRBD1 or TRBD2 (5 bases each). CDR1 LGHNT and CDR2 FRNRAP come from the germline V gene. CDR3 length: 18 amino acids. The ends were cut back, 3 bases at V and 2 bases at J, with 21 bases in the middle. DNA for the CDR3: TGTGCTAGTGGTTTCCACCCTGGGGGAAACACAGTCACAGATACGCAGTATTTT. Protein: CASGFHPGGNTVTDTQYF.

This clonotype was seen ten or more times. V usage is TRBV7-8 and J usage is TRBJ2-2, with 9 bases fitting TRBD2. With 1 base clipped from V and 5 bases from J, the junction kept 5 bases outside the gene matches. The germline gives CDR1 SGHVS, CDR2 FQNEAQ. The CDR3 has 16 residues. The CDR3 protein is CASSLVASGVTGELFF. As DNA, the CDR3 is TGTGCCAGCAGCTTAGTCGCTAGCGGGGTTACCGGGGAGCTGTTTTTT.